This T cell receptor beta chain was documented in a study of graft-versus-host responses after intestinal transplantation. Sequencing was performed with immunoSEQ multiplex PCR; in TCRdb, only in-frame clones are kept and a portion is missing. The repertoire has about 120,000 clones, just under 95% of them found once; the top ten carry more than 0.095%. As for this clone: What it recognizes is unknown.

V dropped 1 base and J dropped 5; count of bases not matched to a gene: 6. The CDR3 contains 16 residues. Germline V gene lookup returns CDR1 MDHEN and CDR2 SYDVKM. This sample comprised unstimulated CD4+ T cells sorted from spleen or lymph node cells, obtained before intestinal transplant. This rearrangement joins TRBV28 to TRBJ2-7; TRBD1 matches 12 bases. The source is a human donor who received an intestinal transplant. The CDR3 coding sequence is TGTGCCAGCAGTTTATACCCCGGGACAGGGGGCCACGAGCAGTACTTC. Its translation is CASSLYPGTGGHEQYF.